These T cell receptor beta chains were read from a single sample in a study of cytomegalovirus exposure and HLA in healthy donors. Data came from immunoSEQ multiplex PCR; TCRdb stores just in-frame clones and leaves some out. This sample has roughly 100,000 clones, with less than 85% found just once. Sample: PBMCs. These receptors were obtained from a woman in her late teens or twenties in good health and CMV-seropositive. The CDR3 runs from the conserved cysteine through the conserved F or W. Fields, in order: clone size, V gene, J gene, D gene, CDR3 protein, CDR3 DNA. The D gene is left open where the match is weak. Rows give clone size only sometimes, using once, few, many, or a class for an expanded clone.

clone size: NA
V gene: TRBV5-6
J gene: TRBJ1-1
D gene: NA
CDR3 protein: CASSLGQVTFF
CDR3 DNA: TGTGCCAGCAGCTTGGGACAGGTGACTTTCTTT

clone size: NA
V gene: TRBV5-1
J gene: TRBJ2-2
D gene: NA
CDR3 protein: CASSSTLGDTGELFF
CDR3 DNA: TGCGCCAGCAGCTCCACTCTGGGAGACACCGGGGAGCTGTTTTTT

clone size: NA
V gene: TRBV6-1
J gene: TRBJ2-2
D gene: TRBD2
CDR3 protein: CASKMLAGNTGELFF
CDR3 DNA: TGTGCCAGCAAGATGCTAGCGGGAAACACCGGGGAGCTGTTTTTT

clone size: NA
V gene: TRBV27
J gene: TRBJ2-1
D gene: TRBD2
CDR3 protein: CASSLTSGRVTPQFF
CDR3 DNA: TGTGCCAGCAGCCTAACTAGCGGGAGGGTCACACCGCAGTTCTTC

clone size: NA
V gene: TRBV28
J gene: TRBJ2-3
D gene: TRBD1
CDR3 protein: CASSYSGQGMTDTQYF
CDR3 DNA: TGTGCCAGCAGTTACTCCGGACAGGGGATGACAGATACGCAGTATTTT

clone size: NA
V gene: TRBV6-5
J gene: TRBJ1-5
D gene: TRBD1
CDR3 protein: CASRETGGANQPQHF
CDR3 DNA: TGTGCCAGCAGGGAAACAGGGGGCGCAAATCAGCCCCAGCATTTT

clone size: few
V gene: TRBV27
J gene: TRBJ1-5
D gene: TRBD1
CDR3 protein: CASTHDRAGQPQHF
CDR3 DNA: TGTGCCAGCACCCACGACAGGGCTGGTCAGCCCCAGCATTTT

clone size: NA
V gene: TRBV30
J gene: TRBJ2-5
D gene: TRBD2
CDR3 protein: CAWVMGGETQYF
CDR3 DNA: TGTGCCTGGGTTATGGGAGGGGAGACCCAGTACTTC

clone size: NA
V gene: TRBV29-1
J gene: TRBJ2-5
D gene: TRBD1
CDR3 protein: CSGTGTGGGETQYF
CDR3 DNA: TGCAGCGGAACCGGGACAGGGGGGGGAGAGACCCAGTACTTC

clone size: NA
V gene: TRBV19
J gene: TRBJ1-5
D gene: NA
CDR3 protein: CASSGGVNSNQPQHF
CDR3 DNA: TGTGCCAGTAGTGGGGGGGTGAATAGCAATCAGCCCCAGCATTTT

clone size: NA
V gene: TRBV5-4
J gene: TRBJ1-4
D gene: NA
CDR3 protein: CASSPSGVNEKLFF
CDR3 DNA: TGTGCCAGCAGCCCCAGCGGGGTTAATGAAAAACTGTTTTTT

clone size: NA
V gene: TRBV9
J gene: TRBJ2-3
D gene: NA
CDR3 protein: CASSVGGTGSTDTQYF
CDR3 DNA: TGTGCCAGCAGCGTAGGGGGGACTGGTAGCACAGATACGCAGTATTTT

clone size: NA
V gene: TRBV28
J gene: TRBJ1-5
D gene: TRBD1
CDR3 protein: CASQTQGAQVQPQHF
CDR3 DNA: TGTGCCAGCCAGACGCAGGGGGCGCAGGTTCAGCCCCAGCATTTT

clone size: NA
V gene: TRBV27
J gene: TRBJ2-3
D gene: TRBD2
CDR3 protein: CASSPRLAGYTDTQYF
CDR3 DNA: TGTGCCAGCAGTCCAAGACTAGCGGGTTACACAGATACGCAGTATTTT

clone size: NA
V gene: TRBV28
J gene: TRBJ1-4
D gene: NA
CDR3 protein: CASSDSDVDEKLFF
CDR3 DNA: TGTGCCAGCAGTGACAGCGACGTAGATGAAAAACTGTTTTTT

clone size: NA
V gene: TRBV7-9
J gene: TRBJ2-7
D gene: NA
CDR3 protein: CASSLQTSSHEQYF
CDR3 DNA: TGTGCCAGCAGCTTACAAACTAGCTCCCACGAGCAGTACTTC

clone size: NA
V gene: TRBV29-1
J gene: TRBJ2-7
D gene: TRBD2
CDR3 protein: CSVAAGDSYEQYF
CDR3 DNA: TGCAGCGTTGCCGCGGGAGACTCCTACGAGCAGTACTTC

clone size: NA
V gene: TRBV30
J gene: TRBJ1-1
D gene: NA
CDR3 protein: CAWTGGAGTLPLTEAFF
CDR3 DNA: TGTGCCTGGACCGGAGGGGCGGGTACCCTACCCCTCACTGAAGCTTTCTTT

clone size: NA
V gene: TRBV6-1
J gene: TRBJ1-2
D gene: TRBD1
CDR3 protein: CASSEGQGVGYTF
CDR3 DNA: TGTGCCAGCAGTGAGGGACAGGGGGTTGGCTACACCTTC

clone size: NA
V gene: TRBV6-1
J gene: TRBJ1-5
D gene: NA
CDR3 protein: CASRSVDSSNQPQHF
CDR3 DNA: TGTGCCAGCAGAAGCGTCGACAGTAGCAATCAGCCCCAGCATTTT

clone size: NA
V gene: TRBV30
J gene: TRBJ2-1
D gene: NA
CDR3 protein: CAWTAFSSYNEQFF
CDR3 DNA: TGTGCCTGGACTGCATTTAGCTCCTACAATGAGCAGTTCTTC

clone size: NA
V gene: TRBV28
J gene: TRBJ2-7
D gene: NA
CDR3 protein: CASSLTPRAAEQYF
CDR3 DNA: TGTGCCAGCAGTTTAACGCCCAGGGCGGCCGAGCAGTACTTC

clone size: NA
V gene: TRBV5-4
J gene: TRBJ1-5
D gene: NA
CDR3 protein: CASRRTARGNQPQHF
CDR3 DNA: TGTGCCAGCAGGAGGACAGCTAGGGGCAATCAGCCCCAGCATTTT

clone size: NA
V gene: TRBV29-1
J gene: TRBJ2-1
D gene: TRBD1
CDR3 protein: CSAKGANPGHNEQFF
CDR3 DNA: TGCAGCGCGAAGGGGGCCAACCCGGGGCACAATGAGCAGTTCTTC

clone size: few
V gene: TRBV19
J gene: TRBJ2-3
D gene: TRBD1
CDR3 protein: CASSIWTGQDTQYF
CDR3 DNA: TGTGCCAGTAGTATTTGGACAGGGCAAGATACGCAGTATTTT

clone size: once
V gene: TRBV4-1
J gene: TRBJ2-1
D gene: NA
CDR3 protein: CASSHLTGRLNEQFF
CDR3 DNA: TGCGCCAGCAGCCATTTAACGGGGAGGCTCAATGAGCAGTTCTTC

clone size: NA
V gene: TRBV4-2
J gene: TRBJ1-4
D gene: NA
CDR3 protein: CASSLIEPTNEKLFF
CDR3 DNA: TGTGCCAGCAGCCTAATAGAGCCAACTAATGAAAAACTGTTTTTT

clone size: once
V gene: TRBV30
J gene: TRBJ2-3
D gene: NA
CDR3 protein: CAWAGLEHTDTQYF
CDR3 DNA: TGTGCCTGGGCAGGGCTGGAACACACAGATACGCAGTATTTT

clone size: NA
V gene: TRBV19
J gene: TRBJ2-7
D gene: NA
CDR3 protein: CASSMPGEFYEQYF
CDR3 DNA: TGTGCCAGTAGTATGCCGGGAGAGTTCTACGAGCAGTACTTC

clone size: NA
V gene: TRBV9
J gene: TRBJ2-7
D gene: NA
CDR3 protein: CASSEQPSLGYEQYF
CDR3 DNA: TGTGCCAGCAGCGAACAGCCTAGCTTGGGGTACGAGCAGTACTTC

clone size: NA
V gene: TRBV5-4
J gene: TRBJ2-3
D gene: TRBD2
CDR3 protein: CASSGGADTQYF
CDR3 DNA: TGTGCCAGCAGCGGGGGGGCAGATACGCAGTATTTT

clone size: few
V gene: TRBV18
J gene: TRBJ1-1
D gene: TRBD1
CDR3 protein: CASALTGGNTEAFF
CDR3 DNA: TGTGCCAGCGCCTTAACAGGGGGGAACACTGAAGCTTTCTTT

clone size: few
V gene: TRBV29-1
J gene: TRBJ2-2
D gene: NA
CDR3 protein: CSVGGRQNTGELFF
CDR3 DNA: TGCAGCGTCGGAGGGCGCCAGAACACCGGGGAGCTGTTTTTT

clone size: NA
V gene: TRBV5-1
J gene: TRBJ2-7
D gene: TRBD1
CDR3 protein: CASSLAGGEQYF
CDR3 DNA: TGCGCCAGCAGCTTGGCAGGGGGCGAGCAGTACTTC

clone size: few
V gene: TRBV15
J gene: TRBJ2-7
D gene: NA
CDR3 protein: CATSRGLNYEQYF
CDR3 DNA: TGTGCCACCAGCAGAGGGCTCAACTACGAGCAGTACTTC

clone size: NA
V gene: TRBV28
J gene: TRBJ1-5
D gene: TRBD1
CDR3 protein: CASSLGPGGSNQPQHF
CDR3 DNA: TGTGCCAGCAGTTTGGGTCCAGGGGGAAGCAATCAGCCCCAGCATTTT

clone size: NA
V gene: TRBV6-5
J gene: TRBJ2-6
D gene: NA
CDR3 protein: CASSYGSSGANVLTF
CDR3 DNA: TGTGCCAGCAGTTACGGGAGCTCTGGGGCCAACGTCCTGACTTTC

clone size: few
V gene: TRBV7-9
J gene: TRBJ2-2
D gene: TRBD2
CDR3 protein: CASSYALAGVGNTGELFF
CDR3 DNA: TGTGCCAGCAGCTACGCCCTAGCGGGAGTCGGGAACACCGGGGAGCTGTTTTTT

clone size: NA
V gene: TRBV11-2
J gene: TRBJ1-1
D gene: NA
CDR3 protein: CASSPWTSLSTEAFF
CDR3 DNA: TGTGCCAGCAGCCCTTGGACAAGCCTGAGCACTGAAGCTTTCTTT

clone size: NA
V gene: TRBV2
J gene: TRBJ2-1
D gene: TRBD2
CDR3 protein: CASSVLAGQYNEQFF
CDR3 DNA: TGTGCCAGCAGCGTACTAGCGGGACAGTACAATGAGCAGTTCTTC

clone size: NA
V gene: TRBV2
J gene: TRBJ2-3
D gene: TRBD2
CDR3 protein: CASSAGLAGIRGTDTQYF
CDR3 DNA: TGTGCCAGCAGTGCGGGACTAGCGGGCATAAGGGGGACAGATACGCAGTATTTT

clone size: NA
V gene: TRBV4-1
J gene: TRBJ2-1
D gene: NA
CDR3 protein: CASSHPGTYNEQFF
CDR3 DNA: TGCGCCAGCAGCCACCCCGGGACCTACAATGAGCAGTTCTTC